Listed here is a single T cell receptor beta chain. There are 13 residues in the CDR3. Germline V gene lookup returns CDR1 DFQATT and CDR2 SNEGSKA (reference sequence). This specimen belongs to a study of T cells expressing NK-cell markers. From its re-call of the 5' RACE reads, TCRdb lists each CDR3 protein once, without DNA. This listing includes around 380,000 distinct CDR3 sequences. The clonotype was recovered from a woman in her forties or fifties in good health. The J gene is TRBJ1-2, the V gene TRBV20-1; TCRdb selects TRBD1, and the lack of DNA leaves this call unchecked. The sequenced sample was blood T cells: a sorted CD56 or NKG2C T cell subset, CD4+ or CD8+ T cells, or bulk PBMC T cells (not recorded which). CDR3 region: CSARAGQNYGYTF.